This T cell receptor (beta chain) was recovered during a study of shared clonotypes between healthy human individuals. Trimming pared 3 bases from V and 5 bases from J, leaving 18 bases between. The CDR3 is 16 amino acids. CDR1 is SGHDT, CDR2 YYEEEE, per germline. Only in-frame clones appear in the TCRdb table, and some are missing; sequencing was by immunoSEQ multiplex PCR. The sample lists 2 million to 3 million clones, roughly 93% occurring once. The sequenced sample was naive CD4+ T cells from PBMCs. Noted subset: CD45RA+ positively selected. This sequence originates from a man aged 18 to 29 in good health. Some clones in this sample may be carry-over from other donors' samples. The J gene is TRBJ1-5, the V gene TRBV5-6, with D uncertain. The CDR3 sequence: CASSSRRGSPYQPQHF. The CDR3 DNA reads as TGTGCCAGCAGCTCCCGTCGGGGATCTCCCTATCAGCCCCAGCATTTT.